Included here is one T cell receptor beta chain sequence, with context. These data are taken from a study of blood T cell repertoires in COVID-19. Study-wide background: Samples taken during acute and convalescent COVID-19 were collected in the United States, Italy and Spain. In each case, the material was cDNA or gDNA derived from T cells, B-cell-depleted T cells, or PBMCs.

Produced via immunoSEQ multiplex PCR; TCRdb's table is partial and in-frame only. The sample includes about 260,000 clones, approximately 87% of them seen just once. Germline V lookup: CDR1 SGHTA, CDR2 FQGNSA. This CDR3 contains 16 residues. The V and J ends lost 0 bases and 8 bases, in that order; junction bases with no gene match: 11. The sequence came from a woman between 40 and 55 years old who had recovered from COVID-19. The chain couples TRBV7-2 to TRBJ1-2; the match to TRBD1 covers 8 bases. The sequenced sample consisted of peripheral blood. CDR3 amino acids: CASSLAYSGGMRGYTF. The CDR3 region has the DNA TGTGCCAGCAGCTTAGCGTATTCAGGGGGCATGAGAGGCTACACCTTC.